Listed here is a single T cell receptor (beta chain). The sample is drawn from a study of cytomegalovirus exposure and HLA in healthy donors. This CDR3 spans 14 amino acids. The V end was cut by 6 bases, the J end by 6 bases, with 15 bases between. Germline lookup yields CDR1 MDHEN and CDR2 SYDVKM. The PCR used 60 Vbeta and 13 Jbeta primers. Sequencing was performed with immunoSEQ multiplex PCR; in TCRdb, only in-frame clones are kept and a portion is missing. The table has around 50,000 clones, 70% to 85% seen once. This clonotype originated in a man over 45 in good health and CMV-seronegative. The specimen was PBMCs. The chain carries TRBV28 and TRBJ2-1; possibly TRBD1 for D (6 bases). Written as DNA, the CDR3 is TGTGCCAGCAGGGGGGCCCTGGGGATCAATGAGCAGTTCTTC. Encoded protein: CASRGALGINEQFF.